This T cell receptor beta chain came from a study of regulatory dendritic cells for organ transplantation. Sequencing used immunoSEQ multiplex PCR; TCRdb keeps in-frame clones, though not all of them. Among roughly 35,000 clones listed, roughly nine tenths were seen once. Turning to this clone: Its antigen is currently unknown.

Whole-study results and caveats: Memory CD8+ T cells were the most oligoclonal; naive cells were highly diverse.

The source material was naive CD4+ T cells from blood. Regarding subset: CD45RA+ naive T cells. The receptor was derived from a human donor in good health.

CDR3 bases: TGTGCCAGTAGTAGCGGGGGGACAGGGGATAAAGAGACCCAGTACTTC. It encodes CASSSGGTGDKETQYF. V gene TRBV19 combines with J gene TRBJ2-5, with TRBD1 matching 10 bases. CDR3 size: 16 residues. Looked up from germline, CDR1 is LNHDA and CDR2 is SQIVND (reference sequence). The V and J ends lost 4 bases and 3 bases, in that order; junction bases with no gene match: 8.